This T cell receptor (beta chain) derives from a study of OX40 agonist ivuxolimab in advanced cancers. Study information: A history of anti-PD-1, anti-PD-L1 or anti-CTLA-4 therapy was acceptable, and 30% to 45% had some.

Sequencing was performed with immunoSEQ multiplex PCR; in TCRdb, only in-frame clones are kept and a portion is missing. The table has 30,000 to 35,000 clones, 70% to 90% seen once. After removal of 2 bases from V and 7 bases from J, the junction contained 11 bases not matched to a gene. Germline V gives CDR1 MDHEN, CDR2 SYDVKM. The CDR3 totals 16 residues. The chain combines TRBV28 with TRBJ1-2; 9 bases are shared with TRBD1. The TCR originated in an adult with an advanced solid tumor such as melanoma, head and neck, liver or kidney cancer. This specimen was CD4+ or CD8+ T cells sorted from blood, taken in a trial of the OX40 agonist ivuxolimab. CDR3 coding DNA: TGTGCCAGCAGTTTAGTGTTCGACAGGGGGTTGGTTGGCTACACCTTC. Translating it yields CASSLVFDRGLVGYTF.